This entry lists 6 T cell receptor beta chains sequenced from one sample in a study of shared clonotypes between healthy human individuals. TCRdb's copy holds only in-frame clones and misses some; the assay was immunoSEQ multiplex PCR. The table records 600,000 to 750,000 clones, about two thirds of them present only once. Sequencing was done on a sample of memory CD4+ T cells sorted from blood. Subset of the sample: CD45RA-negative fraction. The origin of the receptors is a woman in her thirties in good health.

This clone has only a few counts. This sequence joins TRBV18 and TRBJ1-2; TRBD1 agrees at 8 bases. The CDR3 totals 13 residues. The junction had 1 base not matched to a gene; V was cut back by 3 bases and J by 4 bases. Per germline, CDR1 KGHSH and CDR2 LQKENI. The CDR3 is CASSPGQGYGYTF. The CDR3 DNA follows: TGTGCCAGCTCACCCGGACAGGGCTATGGCTACACCTTC.

CDR3 in DNA: TGTGCCAGCAGCTTAGGTTACCGGGATACGCAGTATTTT. This gives the protein CASSLGYRDTQYF. V usage is TRBV7-9 and J usage is TRBJ2-3; D is unresolved. The CDR3 spans 13 residues. V was shortened by 1 base and J by 6 bases, with 8 bases between the two germline ends. CDR1 and CDR2 (germline): SEHNR, FQNEAQ (reference sequence).

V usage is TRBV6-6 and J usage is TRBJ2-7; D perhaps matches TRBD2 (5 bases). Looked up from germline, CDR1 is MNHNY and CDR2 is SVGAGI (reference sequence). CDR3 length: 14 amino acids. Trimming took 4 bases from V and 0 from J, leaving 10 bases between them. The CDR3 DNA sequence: TGTGCCAGCAGTTCGGGTGGGAGCTCCTACGAGCAGTACTTC. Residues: CASSSGGSSYEQYF.

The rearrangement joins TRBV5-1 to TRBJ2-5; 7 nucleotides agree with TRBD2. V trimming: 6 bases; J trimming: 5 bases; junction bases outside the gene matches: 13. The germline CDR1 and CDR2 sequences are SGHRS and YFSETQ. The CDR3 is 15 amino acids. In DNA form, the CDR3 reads TGCGCCAGCAACGAGGAGGGAGGGCCGAAGGAGACCCAGTACTTC. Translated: CASNEEGGPKETQYF.

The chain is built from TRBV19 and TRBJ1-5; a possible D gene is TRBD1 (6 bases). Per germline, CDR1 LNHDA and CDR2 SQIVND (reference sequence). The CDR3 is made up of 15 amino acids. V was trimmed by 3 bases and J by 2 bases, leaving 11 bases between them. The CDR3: CASSIKGGGNQPQHF. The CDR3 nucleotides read TGTGCCAGTAGTATCAAAGGGGGTGGCAATCAGCCCCAGCATTTT.

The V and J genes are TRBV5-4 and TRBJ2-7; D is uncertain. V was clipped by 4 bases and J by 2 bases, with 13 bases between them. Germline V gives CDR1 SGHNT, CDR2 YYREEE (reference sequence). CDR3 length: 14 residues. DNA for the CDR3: TGTGCCAGCAGCACAGCCTTATATGCCTACGAGCAGTACTTC. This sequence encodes CASSTALYAYEQYF.